A single sample gave rise to the 23 T cell receptor beta chains below, sequenced in a study of cytomegalovirus exposure and HLA in healthy donors. In the PCR, 60 Vbeta and 13 Jbeta primers were used. Using immunoSEQ multiplex PCR, the repertoire was profiled, and TCRdb retains in-frame clones only, with some absent. The sample consists of fewer than 250,000 clones, around 75% of them appearing once. Sequencing was performed on PBMCs. Receptors originate from a woman in her 30s in good health and CMV-seropositive.

V gene TRBV9 combines with J gene TRBJ2-1; 9 bases match TRBD2. Trimming removed 0 bases from V and 2 bases from J; junction bases left unmatched: 3. The CDR3 extends over 16 amino acids. Germline V CDR1 and CDR2: SGDLS, YYNGEE. This CDR3 is CASSVEPSGTYNEQFF. The CDR3, as DNA: TGTGCCAGCAGCGTAGAACCTAGCGGGACCTACAATGAGCAGTTCTTC.

The rearrangement joins TRBV6-1 to TRBJ2-2; 10 bases align to TRBD2. Per germline, CDR1 MNHNS and CDR2 SASEGT. V shed 1 base, J shed 7 bases, and the junction held 3 bases outside the gene matches. This CDR3 has 15 residues. Here the CDR3 reads CASSEGASGGGELFF. CDR3 coding DNA: TGTGCCAGCAGTGAAGGGGCTAGCGGGGGCGGGGAGCTGTTTTTT.

This clone appeared a single time. This rearrangement joins TRBV27 to TRBJ1-2; D possibly corresponds to TRBD1 (5 bases). This CDR3 is built from 13 residues. V dropped 3 bases and J dropped 5 bases, with 10 bases sitting between them. Germline CDR1 MNHEY, CDR2 SMNVEV (reference sequence). CDR3 residues: CASSFQGPYGYTF. The CDR3 DNA is TGTGCCAGCAGTTTTCAGGGTCCTTATGGCTACACCTTC.

The chain has TRBV5-4 and TRBJ1-5; the D gene is possibly TRBD1 (6 bases). The germline gives CDR1 SGHNT, CDR2 YYREEE (reference sequence). V lost 4 bases to trimming and J lost 3 bases, with 14 bases between them. The CDR3 runs to 15 residues. The CDR3 region is CASSPDQGINQPQHF. The CDR3 bases are TGTGCCAGCAGCCCCGATCAGGGGATCAATCAGCCCCAGCATTTT.

This chain joins TRBV5-1 and TRBJ2-3, with 7 bases aligning to TRBD2. The CDR3 is made up of 16 amino acids. V dropped 5 bases and J dropped 5; count of bases not matched to a gene: 14. Germline V gene sequence: CDR1 SGHRS, CDR2 YFSETQ. Written as DNA, the CDR3 is TGCGCCAGCAGAGACCCGTGGGGGAGGGCCGTAGATACGCAGTATTTT. It specifies CASRDPWGRAVDTQYF.

The chain links TRBV19 to TRBJ2-7; no reliable D call. The CDR3 has 14 amino acids. V was shortened by 1 base and J by 5 bases, with 12 bases between the two germline ends. CDR1 and CDR2 from the germline V gene are LNHDA and SQIVND (reference sequence). In DNA form, the CDR3 reads TGTGCCAGTAGTATAGGGTTGGAGACCGACGAGCAGTACTTC. This codes for CASSIGLETDEQYF.

J is TRBJ1-4 and V is TRBV6-6; no definite D call. Germline V gives CDR1 MNHNY, CDR2 SVGAGI (reference sequence). There are 14 residues in the CDR3. Trimming removed 7 bases from V and 7 bases from J, with 16 bases in between. Written as DNA, the CDR3 is TGTGCCAGCACCCACCGGCAGGTCGGTGAAAAACTGTTTTTT. Translated, it gives CASTHRQVGEKLFF.

Comments on this clone: A read error may account for a junction end that differs from germline. The V gene is TRBV6-1, the J gene TRBJ1-2; no firm D call. The CDR3 extends over 13 amino acids. In germline, CDR1 is MNHNS, CDR2 SASEGT. The CDR3 DNA follows: TGTGCCGGCAGTGAAGCGGGAGGGCGTGGCTACACCTTC. As protein: CAGSEAGGRGYTF.

The chain carries TRBV28 and TRBJ2-7; 9 positions agree with TRBD2. The germline V gene encodes CDR1 MDHEN and CDR2 SYDVKM. This CDR3 is 15 amino acids long. J was trimmed by 3 bases and V by 5 bases; bases with no gene match: 8. The CDR3 here is CASSTGLAGSYEQYF. The CDR3 DNA is TGTGCCAGCAGTACCGGGCTAGCGGGGAGCTACGAGCAGTACTTC.

This clone is a singleton in its sample. V is TRBV6-1 and J is TRBJ2-5; 8 bases map to TRBD2. The CDR3 spans 13 residues. The V segment lost 6 bases and the J segment 6 bases; nucleotides outside the gene matches: 6. The V gene's germline CDR1 is MNHNS and CDR2 SASEGT. The CDR3 DNA sequence: TGTGCCAGCAGCGGGAGGGCAGAGCAGACCCAGTACTTC. Protein product: CASSGRAEQTQYF.

The chain joins TRBV7-2 to TRBJ1-1; 7 positions match TRBD1. The junction had 9 bases not matched to a gene; V was cut back by 1 base and J by 1 base. Germline assignment: CDR1 SGHTA and CDR2 FQGNSA. The CDR3 loop spans 17 amino acids. The CDR3 sequence is CASSLEPLGQSNTEAFF. CDR3 nucleotides: TGTGCCAGCAGCTTAGAACCCCTGGGACAGTCGAACACTGAAGCTTTCTTT.

V usage is TRBV6-4 and J usage is TRBJ2-1, with D perhaps matching TRBD2 (6 bases). Trimming pared 4 bases from V and 6 bases from J, leaving 10 bases between. This CDR3 has 13 residues. Germline loops: CDR1 MRHNA, CDR2 SNTAGT. The CDR3, as DNA: TGTGCCAGCAGTGCGCAGACTAGCAATGAGCAGTTCTTC. It is translated as CASSAQTSNEQFF.

The CDR3 loop reads CASSREGSANEQYF. Written as DNA, the CDR3 is TGTGCCAGCAGCAGGGAGGGAAGCGCCAACGAGCAGTACTTC. V gene TRBV11-3 combines with J gene TRBJ2-7, with TRBD2 identical over 7 bases. V lost 5 bases, J lost 5 bases, and 9 bases stayed unmatched. Germline lookup yields CDR1 SGHNT and CDR2 YENEEA. The CDR3 spans 14 residues. Based on the CDR3 plus reference TRBV11-3 and TRBJ2-7, the full variable domain is EAGVVQSPRYKIIEKKQPVAFWCNPISGHNTLYWYLQNLGQGPELLIRYENEEAVDDSQLPKDRFSAERLKGVDSTLKIQPAELGDSAVYLCASSREGSANEQYFGPGTRLTVT.

This clone has only a few counts. The genes are TRBV7-6 and TRBJ1-5, with 8 bases identical to TRBD1. Looked up from germline, CDR1 is SGHVS and CDR2 is FNYEAQ. The V segment lost 4 bases and the J segment 6 bases; nucleotides outside the gene matches: 14. The CDR3 covers 17 residues. The CDR3 protein is CASSSRIMDRAGQPQHF. CDR3 DNA sequence: TGTGCCAGCAGCTCCCGGATAATGGACAGGGCCGGTCAGCCCCAGCATTTT.

This chain uses TRBV28 with TRBJ1-5, with D perhaps matching TRBD1 (6 bases). The CDR3 totals 15 residues. Germline values: CDR1 MDHEN, CDR2 SYDVKM. With 3 bases removed from V and 1 base from J, the gap between germline ends came to 10 bases. The CDR3 DNA follows: TGTGCCAGCAGTTTGGGGGGGCGGAGCAATCAGCCCCAGCATTTT. Translation: CASSLGGRSNQPQHF.

The gene calls are TRBV7-2 and TRBJ1-2; no reliable D call. Germline V gives CDR1 SGHTA, CDR2 FQGNSA. Trimming stripped 5 bases from V and 8 bases from J, with 18 bases between. There are 14 residues in the CDR3. The CDR3, as DNA: TGTGCCAGCAGCCTTTCGGGAGGTACCGAGGGCTACACCTTC. Translated: CASSLSGGTEGYTF.

The V and J genes are TRBV10-3 and TRBJ2-7; a possible D gene is TRBD2 (5 bases). The ends were cut back, 2 bases at V and 10 bases at J, with 9 bases in the middle. The length of the CDR3 is 11 residues. Germline CDR1 and CDR2: ENHRY and SYGVKD. In nucleotides, the CDR3 is TGTGCCATCAGTGAGAAGGGAGCACAGTACTTC. Amino acid sequence: CAISEKGAQYF.

This chain links TRBV5-5 with TRBJ2-7; a weak D match, TRBD2 (5 bases). CDR1 SGHKS and CDR2 YYEKEE come from the germline V gene (reference sequence). The CDR3 totals 13 residues. V shed 3 bases and J shed 0 bases, with 7 bases lying between them. CDR3 amino acids: CASSYRDSYEQYF. As DNA, the CDR3 is TGTGCCAGCAGCTATCGGGACTCCTACGAGCAGTACTTC. Drawing the rest from reference TRBV5-5 and TRBJ2-7, the complete variable domain is DAGVTQSPTHLIKTRGQQVTLRCSPISGHKSVSWYQQVLGQGPQFIFQYYEKEERGRGNFPDRFSARQFPNYSSELNVNALLLGDSALYLCASSYRDSYEQYFGPGTRLTVT.

The V and J genes are TRBV28 and TRBJ2-2; 8 bases are a match to TRBD1. The V gene end was trimmed by 5 bases and the J gene end by 5 bases; junction bases not matched to a gene: 4. The CDR3 is made up of 14 amino acids. Germline values: CDR1 MDHEN, CDR2 SYDVKM. The chain's CDR3 is CASSTGGWTGELFF. The CDR3 DNA sequence: TGTGCCAGCAGTACAGGGGGATGGACCGGGGAGCTGTTTTTT.

The genes are TRBV21-1 and TRBJ1-2. TRBV21-1 is a recognized pseudogene. CDR3 length: 18 residues. The CDR3 bases are TGTGCCAGCAGTGTACCCAATGGGGGAGGAGGCACCTCCTATGGCTACACCTTC. Translating gives CASSVPNGGGGTSYGYTF.

This chain uses TRBV25-1 with TRBJ2-7; no definite D call. Between the trimmed V and J ends, which lost 2 bases and 0 bases, there was a span of 11 bases. CDR1 and CDR2 from the germline V gene are MGHDK and SYGVNS. The CDR3 is made up of 15 amino acids. DNA of the CDR3: TGTGCCAGCAGTGAACGGTATCTTACCTCCTACGAGCAGTACTTC. Its protein product is CASSERYLTSYEQYF.

The rearrangement joins TRBV6-5 to TRBJ2-1, with TRBD2 matching over 7 bases. The CDR3 covers 14 residues. V was pared by 0 bases and J by 10 bases, with 6 bases of the junction left unmatched. Germline CDR1 and CDR2: MNHEY and SVGAGI. CDR3 sequence (DNA): TGTGCCAGCAGTTACTCGAAAGGGCGGGAGGAGCAGTTCTTC. Protein product: CASSYSKGREEQFF.

V is TRBV10-3 and J is TRBJ2-1; weak D call: TRBD2 (5 bases). The CDR3 is 15 amino acids. V lost 6 bases, J lost 2 bases, and 14 bases lay in between. Germline V gene sequence: CDR1 ENHRY, CDR2 SYGVKD. CDR3 nucleotides: TGTGCCATCAGCGGGGATAGGGCGACCTACAATGAGCAGTTCTTC. Encoded protein: CAISGDRATYNEQFF.